This entry lists 10 T cell receptor beta chains sequenced from one sample in a study of shared clonotypes between healthy human individuals. The assay was immunoSEQ multiplex PCR, and TCRdb's table has in-frame clones only and misses some. The sample yields nearly 1 million clones, more than 75% seen once. The sample consisted of memory CD4+ T cells sorted from blood. Stated subset: CD45RA-negative fraction. The receptors were gathered from a young man in good health.

This clone has a handful of counts. The chain uses TRBV2 and TRBJ2-3; D gene uncertain. The CDR3 has 14 amino acids. The germline V gene has CDR1 SNHLY and CDR2 FYNNEI. V lost 5 bases to trimming and J lost 0 bases, with 9 bases between them. The CDR3 DNA reads as TGTGCCAGCAGTTCTCTCTCTAGCACAGATACGCAGTATTTT. It codes for CASSSLSSTDTQYF.

This rearrangement joins TRBV29-1 to TRBJ1-2; D perhaps matches TRBD1 (5 bases). The V end was cut by 3 bases, the J end by 2 bases, with 22 bases between. The CDR3 has 17 amino acids. The germline V gene has CDR1 SQVTM and CDR2 ANQGSEA. The CDR3 loop is CSVDVSSVGAGNYGYTF. The CDR3 DNA is TGCAGCGTTGATGTGTCGAGCGTAGGGGCAGGAAACTATGGCTACACCTTC.

The chain combines TRBV19 with TRBJ1-2, with TRBD1 matching 8 bases. Per the germline V gene, CDR1 is LNHDA and CDR2 is SQIVND (reference sequence). This CDR3 is built from 14 residues. V was clipped by 7 bases and J by 4 bases; unmatched bases: 8. The chain's CDR3 is CASNPGGASYGYTF. DNA of the CDR3: TGTGCCAGTAATCCAGGGGGCGCTTCCTATGGCTACACCTTC.

This clone showed up just a few times. V gene TRBV29-1 combines with J gene TRBJ1-1; maybe TRBD1 (5 bases). Trimming removed 2 bases at V and 4 bases at J, with 23 bases between. Looked up from germline, CDR1 is SQVTM and CDR2 is ANQGSEA. This CDR3 is built from 17 residues. CDR3 in amino acids: CSVETSVTLRGSTEAFF. The CDR3 region has the DNA TGCAGCGTTGAAACCTCCGTCACTCTCCGGGGGAGCACTGAAGCTTTCTTT.

This clone has only a few counts. The gene calls are TRBV27 and TRBJ1-5; D unresolved. V was pared by 5 bases and J by 6 bases, with 14 bases between. CDR1 and CDR2 (germline): MNHEY, SMNVEV (reference sequence). This CDR3 region has 14 residues. The CDR3 DNA follows: TGTGCCAGCAGTCAGGAGGGTGGCGGTCAGCCCCAGCATTTT. It specifies CASSQEGGGQPQHF.

This clone was counted only a few times. The chain combines TRBV4-3 with TRBJ2-5; D remains unclear. Germline lookup yields CDR1 LGHNA and CDR2 YSLEER. The V end lost 1 base, the J end lost 5 bases, and 8 bases lay between the germline ends. This CDR3 is 13 amino acids long. CDR3 nucleotide sequence: TGCGCCAGCAGCCAAGGGCCTGGGGAGACCCAGTACTTC. Translated, it gives CASSQGPGETQYF.

Note on this clone: This sample includes further DNA sequences coding for the same CDR3. The chain recombines TRBV6-5 with TRBJ2-7; possibly TRBD1 for D (6 bases). Germline V gene lookup returns CDR1 MNHEY and CDR2 SVGAGI. CDR3 length equals 12 residues. Between the trimmed V and J ends, which lost 5 bases and 2 bases, there was a span of 7 bases. The CDR3 reads CASSQGPYEQYF. The CDR3 coding sequence is TGTGCCAGCAGTCAGGGGCCCTACGAGCAGTACTTC.

V usage is TRBV7-2 and J usage is TRBJ2-1; 12 bases align to TRBD2. The ends lost 4 bases at V and 4 bases at J; junction bases unmatched: 5. The CDR3 extends over 16 amino acids. The V gene's germline CDR1 is SGHTA and CDR2 FQGNSA. CDR3 protein: CASSSPGLAGYNEQFF. The CDR3 nucleotides read TGTGCCAGCAGCTCCCCGGGACTAGCGGGTTACAATGAGCAGTTCTTC.

The CDR3 DNA sequence: TGTGCCAGCAGTCCCGGACGCAACGAGCAGTACTTC. This translates into CASSPGRNEQYF. The chain couples TRBV25-1 to TRBJ2-7; the D is unclear. Germline loops: CDR1 MGHDK, CDR2 SYGVNS. The CDR3 runs to 12 residues. V was pared by 5 bases and J by 5 bases, with 10 bases between.

The V and J genes are TRBV29-1 and TRBJ2-4, with D unclear. The length of the CDR3 is 13 residues. Trimming took off 4 bases at V and 5 bases at J, with 12 bases between the two ends. The germline V gene encodes CDR1 SQVTM and CDR2 ANQGSEA. The CDR3 DNA sequence: TGCAGCGTTGTAAAAGCCCCAGAAAACATTCAGTACTTC. Translation: CSVVKAPENIQYF.